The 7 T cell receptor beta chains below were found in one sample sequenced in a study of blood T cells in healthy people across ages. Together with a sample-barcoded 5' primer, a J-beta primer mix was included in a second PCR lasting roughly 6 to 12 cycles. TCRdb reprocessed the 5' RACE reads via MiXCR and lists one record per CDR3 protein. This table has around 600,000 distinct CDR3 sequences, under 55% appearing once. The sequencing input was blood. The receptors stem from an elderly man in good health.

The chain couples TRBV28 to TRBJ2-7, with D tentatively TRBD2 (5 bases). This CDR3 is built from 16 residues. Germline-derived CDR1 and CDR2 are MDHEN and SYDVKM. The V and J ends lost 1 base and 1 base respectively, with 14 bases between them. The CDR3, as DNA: TGTGCCAGCAGTTTATACATAGCGAGAGGTTCCTACGAGCAGTACTTC. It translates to CASSLYIARGSYEQYF.

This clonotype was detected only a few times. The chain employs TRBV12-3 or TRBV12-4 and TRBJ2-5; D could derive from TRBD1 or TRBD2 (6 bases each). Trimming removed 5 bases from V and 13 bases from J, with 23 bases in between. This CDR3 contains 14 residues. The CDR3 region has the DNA TGTGCCAGCAGTCCCTCGCTTTTTGAGGGGGGAACGTACTTC. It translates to CASSPSLFEGGTYF.

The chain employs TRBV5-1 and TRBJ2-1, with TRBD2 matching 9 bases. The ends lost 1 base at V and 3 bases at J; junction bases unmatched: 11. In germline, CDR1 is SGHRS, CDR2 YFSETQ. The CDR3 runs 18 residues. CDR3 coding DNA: TGCGCCAGCAGCTTGAGTCTAGGCGGGGGGGCAAACTACAATGAGCAGTTCTTC. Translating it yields CASSLSLGGGANYNEQFF. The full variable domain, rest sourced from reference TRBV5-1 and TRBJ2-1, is KAGVTQTPRYLIKTRGQQVTLSCSPISGHRSVSWYQQTPGQGLQFLFEYFSETQRNKGNFPGRFSGRQFSNSRSEMNVSTLELGDSALYLCASSLSLGGGANYNEQFFGPGTRLTVL.

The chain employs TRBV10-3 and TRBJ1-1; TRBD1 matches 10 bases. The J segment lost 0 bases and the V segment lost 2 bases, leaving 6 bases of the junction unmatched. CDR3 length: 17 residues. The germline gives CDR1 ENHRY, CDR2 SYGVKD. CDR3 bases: TGTGCCATCAGTGAGCAGGGACAGGGGAAGGTGAACACTGAAGCTTTCTTT. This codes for CAISEQGQGKVNTEAFF.

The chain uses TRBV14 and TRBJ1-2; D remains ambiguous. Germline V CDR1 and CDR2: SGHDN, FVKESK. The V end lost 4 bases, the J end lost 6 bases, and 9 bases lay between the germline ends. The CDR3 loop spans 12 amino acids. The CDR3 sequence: CASSPSGHGYTF. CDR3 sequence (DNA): TGTGCCAGCAGCCCTAGTGGACATGGCTACACCTTC. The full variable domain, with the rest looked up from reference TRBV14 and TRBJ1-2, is EAGVTQFPSHSVIEKGQTVTLRCDPISGHDNLYWYRRVMGKEIKFLLHFVKESKQDESGMPNNRFLAERTGGTYSTLKVQPAELEDSGVYFCASSPSGHGYTFGSGTRLTVV.

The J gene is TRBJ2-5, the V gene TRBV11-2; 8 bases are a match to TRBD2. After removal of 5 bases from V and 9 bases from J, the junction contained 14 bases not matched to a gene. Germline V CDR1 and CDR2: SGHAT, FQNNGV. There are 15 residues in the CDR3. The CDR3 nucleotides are TGTGCCAGCAGCCAATCCGGGACTAGGATTGGGCCCCAGTACTTC. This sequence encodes CASSQSGTRIGPQYF. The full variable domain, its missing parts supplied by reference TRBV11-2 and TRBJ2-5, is EAGVAQSPRYKIIEKRQSVAFWCNPISGHATLYWYQQILGQGPKLLIQFQNNGVVDDSQLPKDRFSAERLKGVDSTLKIQPAKLEDSAVYLCASSQSGTRIGPQYFGPGTRLLVL.

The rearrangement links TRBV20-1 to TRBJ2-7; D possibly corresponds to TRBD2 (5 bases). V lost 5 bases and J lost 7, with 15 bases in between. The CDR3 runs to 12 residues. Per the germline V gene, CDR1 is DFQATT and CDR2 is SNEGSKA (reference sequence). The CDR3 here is CSAPRTSNEQYF. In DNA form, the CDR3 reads TGCAGTGCTCCGCGTACTAGTAATGAGCAGTACTTC.